The clone carrying this T cell receptor beta chain was counted ten times or more. The sample belongs to a study of T cells after yellow fever vaccination. In TCRdb, the 5' RACE reads were re-called with MiXCR into one record per CDR3 protein. The profile shows about 260,000 distinct CDR3 sequences, more than 3.5% of them singletons. The CDR3 is made up of 14 amino acids. V dropped 3 bases and J dropped 5 bases, with 10 bases sitting between them. The germline CDR1 and CDR2 sequences are MGHRA and YSYEKL. This receptor was obtained from a man aged 18 to 35 who received the YFV17D yellow fever vaccine. This chain links TRBV4-1 with TRBJ1-4, with D unresolved. The sequencing here drew on PBMCs, taken 15 days after the yellow fever booster vaccination. DNA of the CDR3: TGCGCCAGCAGCCACTATACTGGGAATGAAAAACTGTTTTTT. It is translated as CASSHYTGNEKLFF.